These T cell receptor beta chains were read from a single sample in a study of blood T cell repertoires in COVID-19. TCRdb's table, derived via immunoSEQ multiplex PCR, lists solely in-frame clones and lacks some. The sample includes fewer than 400,000 clones, about four fifths of them seen just once. Sequencing was performed on peripheral blood. Receptors were obtained from a man aged 30-40 years with active or convalescent COVID-19. Both conserved end residues are trimmed from each CDR3.

V gene: TRBV27; CDR3 protein: ASSHLSEAF
V gene: TRBV6-4; CDR3 protein: ASGGSSTDTQY
V gene: TRBV19; CDR3 protein: ASSPGFNSPLH
V gene: TRBV4-3; CDR3 protein: ASSQEIRRSGELF
V gene: TRBV5-1; CDR3 protein: ASRRNRGRRNTEAF
V gene: TRBV19; CDR3 protein: ASSPTGGGYEQY
V gene: TRBV18; CDR3 protein: ASSPPSLARNEQF
V gene: TRBV4-3; CDR3 protein: ASSQVWLAGDTQY
V gene: TRBV5-4; CDR3 protein: ASSLRGGLNTGELF
V gene: TRBV30; CDR3 protein: AWAGGTQSPYEQY
V gene: TRBV19; CDR3 protein: ASSDGHLNTEAF
V gene: TRBV9; CDR3 protein: ASSVATGAGGPHEQF
V gene: TRBV4-1; CDR3 protein: ASSRMDRGIQPQH
V gene: TRBV19; CDR3 protein: ATLARFSGNTIY
V gene: TRBV15; CDR3 protein: ATSRGRQGWNEKLF
V gene: TRBV4-3; CDR3 protein: ASSQDRPLAGYDNEQF
V gene: TRBV18; CDR3 protein: ASSPPRGVRETQY
V gene: TRBV12-3/TRBV12-4; CDR3 protein: ASSPHEHGELF
V gene: TRBV3-1/TRBV3-2; CDR3 protein: ASSQATSGGVSYNEQF
V gene: TRBV12-5; CDR3 protein: ASGLLPGTGVGYGYT
V gene: TRBV3-1/TRBV3-2; CDR3 protein: ASSQDKTPGASSSSRYEQY
V gene: TRBV5-1; CDR3 protein: ASKRAGETQY
V gene: TRBV7-9; CDR3 protein: ASSLVPLRTGPTGELF
V gene: TRBV11-3; CDR3 protein: ASSLGGTGFSGNTIY
V gene: TRBV7-9; CDR3 protein: ASSVRDTAYEQY
V gene: TRBV29-1; CDR3 protein: SVEDSAGGLQETQY
V gene: TRBV19; CDR3 protein: ASSLGQGSSYNEQF
V gene: TRBV24-1; CDR3 protein: ATSGTFQAGGREETQY
V gene: TRBV19; CDR3 protein: ASRPAGGLPGEQF
V gene: TRBV2; CDR3 protein: ASNRDRDDGYT
V gene: TRBV28; CDR3 protein: ASSPTVGAEAF
V gene: TRBV6-5; CDR3 protein: ASSYSRGSYEQY
V gene: TRBV5-6; CDR3 protein: ASSESGRPYEQY
V gene: TRBV27; CDR3 protein: ASSLWPGGYEQY
V gene: TRBV2; CDR3 protein: ASSRQGGVWTEAF
V gene: TRBV7-9; CDR3 protein: ASSLVRYNEQF
V gene: TRBV15; CDR3 protein: ATSRETSGGYNEQF
V gene: TRBV19; CDR3 protein: ASTGDYGYT
V gene: TRBV7-2; CDR3 protein: ASSLGRAGKY
V gene: TRBV19; CDR3 protein: ASSIAGGPSEQY